Here is one T cell receptor (beta chain) with its context. What it binds is not known. V was trimmed by 8 bases and J by 3 bases, leaving 13 bases between them. The CDR3 covers 13 residues. CDR1 is SGHAT, CDR2 FQNNGV, per germline. The primer mix had 60 Vbeta and 13 Jbeta primers. Method: immunoSEQ multiplex PCR; TCRdb's copy keeps in-frame clones and lacks some. The sample yields roughly 70,000 clones, 65% to 85% seen once. This sample was included in a study of cytomegalovirus exposure and HLA in healthy donors. Study-level results: CMV serostatus was the only recorded immune exposure for donors. Among TCR beta chains, those listed as cytomegalovirus-associated numbered about 150. Common viral pathogens seemed, in a later analysis, to connect with several of the most significant clusters.

The clonotype comes from a man aged 70 or older in good health and CMV-seronegative. Material for sequencing was PBMCs. This chain connects TRBV11-2 to TRBJ1-1, with a tentative D call TRBD1 (6 bases). The CDR3 DNA reads as TGTGCCAGCTGCATACAGGGCGACACTGAAGCTTTCTTT. Amino acid sequence: CASCIQGDTEAFF.